This T cell receptor beta chain was sequenced during a study of patients and donors after allogeneic stem cell transplantation. TCRdb recomputed calls from the RT-PCR reads with MiXCR, one row per CDR3 protein. In the table there are 84,000 or so distinct CDR3 sequences, approximately 49% of which are singletons. The sample holds a few counts of this clonotype. The V and J ends lost 1 base and 4 bases, in that order; junction bases with no gene match: 7. Germline loops: CDR1 LGHNA, CDR2 YNFKEQ. The CDR3 is 16 amino acids. The V call is TRBV4-2, the J call TRBJ1-1, with 9 bases matching TRBD1. Material for sequencing was blood, either unsorted or a sorted T cell fraction (not recorded which). The sequence was collected from a human donor who was either an allogeneic HSCT recipient or a stem cell or donor lymphocyte infusion donor (not recorded which). It is not recorded whose cells these are; they may come from a transplant donor. The CDR3 is CASSQARTGEGTEAFF. The CDR3 coding sequence is TGTGCCAGCAGCCAAGCCAGGACAGGGGAAGGCACTGAAGCTTTCTTT.